This T cell receptor (beta chain) was sequenced for a study of blood T cell repertoires in COVID-19. Using immunoSEQ multiplex PCR, the repertoire was profiled, and TCRdb retains in-frame clones only, with some absent. Among fewer than 150,000 clones listed, around nine tenths were seen once. This clone was counted once. The clonotype comes from a woman aged 40 to 49 with acute or convalescent COVID-19. The material sequenced was peripheral blood.

CDR3 DNA: TGTGCCAGTAGTTTTCTAGCGGGAGAGGGGCAGTACTTC. Amino acids: CASSFLAGEGQYF. The J gene is TRBJ2-7, the V gene TRBV19; 10 positions match TRBD2. V lost 5 bases and J lost 9; bases outside the gene matches: 7. From germline, CDR1 is LNHDA and CDR2 SQIVND (reference sequence). There are 13 residues in the CDR3. The full variable domain, completed using reference TRBV19 and TRBJ2-7, is DGGITQSPKYLFRKEGQNVTLSCEQNLNHDAMYWYRQDPGQGLRLIYYSQIVNDFQKGDIAEGYSVSREKKESFPLTVTSAQKNPTAFYLCASSFLAGEGQYFGPGTRLTVT.